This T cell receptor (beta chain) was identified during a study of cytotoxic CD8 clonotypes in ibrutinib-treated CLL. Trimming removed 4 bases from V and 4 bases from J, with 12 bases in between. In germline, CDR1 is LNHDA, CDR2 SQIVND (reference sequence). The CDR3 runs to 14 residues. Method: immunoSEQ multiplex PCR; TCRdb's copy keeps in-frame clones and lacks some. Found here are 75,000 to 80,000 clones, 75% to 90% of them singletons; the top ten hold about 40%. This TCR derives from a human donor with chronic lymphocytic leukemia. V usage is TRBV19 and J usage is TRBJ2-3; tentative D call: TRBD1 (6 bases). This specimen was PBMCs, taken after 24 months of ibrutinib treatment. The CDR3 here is CASSNRDRADTQYF. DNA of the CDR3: TGTGCCAGTAGTAACAGGGATCGGGCAGATACGCAGTATTTT.